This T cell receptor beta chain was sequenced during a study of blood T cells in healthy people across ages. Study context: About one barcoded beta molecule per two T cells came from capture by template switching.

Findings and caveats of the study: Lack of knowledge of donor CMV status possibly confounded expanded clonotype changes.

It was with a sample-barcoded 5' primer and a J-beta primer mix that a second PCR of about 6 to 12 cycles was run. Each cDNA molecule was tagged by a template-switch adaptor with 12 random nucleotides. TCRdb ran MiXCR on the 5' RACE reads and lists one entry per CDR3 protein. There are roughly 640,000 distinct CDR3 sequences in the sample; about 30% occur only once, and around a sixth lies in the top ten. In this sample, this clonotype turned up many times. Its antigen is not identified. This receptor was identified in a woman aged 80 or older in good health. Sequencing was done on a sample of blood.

In DNA, the CDR3 is TGTGCCAGCGTATGGGAGGCGGGACCGGGCAATGAGCAGTTCTTC. Its protein product is CASVWEAGPGNEQFF. This sequence joins TRBV6-1 and TRBJ2-1, with a tentative D call TRBD2 (6 bases). This CDR3 region has 15 residues. V was shortened by 8 bases and J by 6 bases, with 20 bases between the two germline ends. Looked up from germline, CDR1 is MNHNS and CDR2 is SASEGT.